The entry below gives a single TCR beta chain sequence along with its context. Its antigen remains unknown. The CDR3 is 15 amino acids. Germline CDR1 LGHNA, CDR2 YSLEER. V dropped 0 bases and J dropped 0 bases, with 8 bases sitting between them. Use of 60 Vbeta and 13 Jbeta primers characterized the PCR. Produced via immunoSEQ multiplex PCR; TCRdb's table is partial and in-frame only. The table has over 200,000 clones, over 75% seen once. This specimen comes from a study of cytomegalovirus exposure and HLA in healthy donors. Findings and limits, study-wide: Prediction of most subjects' HLA-A and HLA-B alleles by TCR beta sequences was reportedly accurate. Further analysis was carried out later, and it showed several of the most significant clusters appearing linked to common viral pathogens. Earlier analysis looked at TCR beta V segments, and most were productive about 90% or about 30% of the time. Trimming of TCR beta V- and J-genes showed a link, identified in a later analysis, to a missense DCLRE1C variant.

This sequence originates from a human donor in good health. The sample comprised PBMCs. The chain carries TRBV4-3 and TRBJ1-1; perhaps TRBD1 as D (5 bases). In DNA, the CDR3 is TGCGCCAGCAGCCAAGAACGGGGGATGAACACTGAAGCTTTCTTT. This codes for CASSQERGMNTEAFF.